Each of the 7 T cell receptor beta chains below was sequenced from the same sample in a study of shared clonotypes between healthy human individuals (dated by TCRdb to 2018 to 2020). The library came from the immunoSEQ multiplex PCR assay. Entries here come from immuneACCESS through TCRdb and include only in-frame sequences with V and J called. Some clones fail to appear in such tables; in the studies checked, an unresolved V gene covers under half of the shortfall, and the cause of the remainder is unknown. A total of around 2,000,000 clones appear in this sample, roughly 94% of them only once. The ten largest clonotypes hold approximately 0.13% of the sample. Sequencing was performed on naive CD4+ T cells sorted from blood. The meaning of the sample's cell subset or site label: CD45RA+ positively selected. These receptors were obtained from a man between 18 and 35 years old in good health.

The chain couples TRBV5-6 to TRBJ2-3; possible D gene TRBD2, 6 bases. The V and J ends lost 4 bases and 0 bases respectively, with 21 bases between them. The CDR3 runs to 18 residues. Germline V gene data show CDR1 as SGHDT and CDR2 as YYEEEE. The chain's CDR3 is CASSPLGLGGGSTDTQYF. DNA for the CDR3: TGTGCCAGCAGCCCATTAGGACTTGGAGGAGGGAGCACAGATACGCAGTATTTT.

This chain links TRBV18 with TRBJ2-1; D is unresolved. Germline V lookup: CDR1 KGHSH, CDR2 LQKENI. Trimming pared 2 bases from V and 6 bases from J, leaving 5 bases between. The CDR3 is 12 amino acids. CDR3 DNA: TGTGCCAGCTCACCAGACTTCAATGAGCAGTTCTTC. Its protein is CASSPDFNEQFF.

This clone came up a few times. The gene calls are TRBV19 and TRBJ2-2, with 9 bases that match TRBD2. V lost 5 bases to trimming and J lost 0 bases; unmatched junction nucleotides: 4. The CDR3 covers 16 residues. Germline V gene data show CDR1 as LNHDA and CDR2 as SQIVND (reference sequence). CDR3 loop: CASSDLAGPNTGELFF. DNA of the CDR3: TGTGCCAGTAGTGACCTAGCGGGGCCGAACACCGGGGAGCTGTTTTTT.

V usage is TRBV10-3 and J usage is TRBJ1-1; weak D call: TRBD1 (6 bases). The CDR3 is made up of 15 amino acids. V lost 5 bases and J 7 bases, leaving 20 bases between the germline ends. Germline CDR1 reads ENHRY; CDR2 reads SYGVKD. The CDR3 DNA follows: TGTGCCATCAGTACCCGCGCTAGGGGGGTGGGTGAAGCTTTCTTT. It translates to CAISTRARGVGEAFF.

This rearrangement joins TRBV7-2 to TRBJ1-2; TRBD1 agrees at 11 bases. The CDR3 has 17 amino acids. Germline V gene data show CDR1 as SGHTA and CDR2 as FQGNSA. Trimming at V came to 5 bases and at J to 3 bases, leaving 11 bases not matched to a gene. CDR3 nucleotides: TGTGCCAGCAGCCTAATAGGACAGGGGGCAGTCGACTATGGCTACACCTTC. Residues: CASSLIGQGAVDYGYTF.

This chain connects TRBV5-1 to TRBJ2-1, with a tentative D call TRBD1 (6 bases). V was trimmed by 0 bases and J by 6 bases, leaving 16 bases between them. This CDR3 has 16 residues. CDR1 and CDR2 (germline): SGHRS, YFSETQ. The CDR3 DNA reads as TGCGCCAGCAGCTTGGCCTATGGGGGCCAGGGCAATGAGCAGTTCTTC. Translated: CASSLAYGGQGNEQFF.

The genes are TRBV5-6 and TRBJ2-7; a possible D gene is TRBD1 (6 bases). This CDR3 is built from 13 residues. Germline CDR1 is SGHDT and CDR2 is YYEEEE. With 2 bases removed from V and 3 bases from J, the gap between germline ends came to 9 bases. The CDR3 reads CASSFTGHYEQYF. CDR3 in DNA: TGTGCCAGCAGCTTTACAGGGCACTACGAGCAGTACTTC. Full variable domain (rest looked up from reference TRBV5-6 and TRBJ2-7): DAGVTQSPTHLIKTRGQQVTLRCSPKSGHDTVSWYQQALGQGPQFIFQYYEEEERQRGNFPDRFSGHQFPNYSSELNVNALLLGDSALYLCASSFTGHYEQYFGPGTRLTVT.